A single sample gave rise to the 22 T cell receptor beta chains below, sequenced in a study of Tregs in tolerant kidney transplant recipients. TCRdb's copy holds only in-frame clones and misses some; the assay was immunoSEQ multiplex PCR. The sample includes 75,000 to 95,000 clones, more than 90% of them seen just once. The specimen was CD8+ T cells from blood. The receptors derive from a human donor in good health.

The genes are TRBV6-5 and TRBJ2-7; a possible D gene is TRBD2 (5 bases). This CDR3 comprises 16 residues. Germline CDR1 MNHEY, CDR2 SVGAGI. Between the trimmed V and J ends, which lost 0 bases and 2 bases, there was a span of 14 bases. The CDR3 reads CASSYSIVGRAYEQYF. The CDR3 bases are TGTGCCAGCAGTTACTCGATAGTAGGGCGGGCCTACGAGCAGTACTTC.

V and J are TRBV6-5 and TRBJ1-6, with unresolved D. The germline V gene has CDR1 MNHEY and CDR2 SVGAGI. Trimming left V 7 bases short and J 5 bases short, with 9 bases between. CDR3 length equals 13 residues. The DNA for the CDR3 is TGTGCCAGCAAGGACCGAGATAATTCACCCCTCCACTTT. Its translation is CASKDRDNSPLHF.

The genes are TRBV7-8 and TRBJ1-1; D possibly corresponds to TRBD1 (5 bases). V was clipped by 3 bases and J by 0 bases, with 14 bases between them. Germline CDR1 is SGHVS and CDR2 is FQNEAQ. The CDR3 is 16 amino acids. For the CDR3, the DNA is TGTGCCAGCAGCTTCCCCAAATCGGGGCTGAACACTGAAGCTTTCTTT. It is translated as CASSFPKSGLNTEAFF.

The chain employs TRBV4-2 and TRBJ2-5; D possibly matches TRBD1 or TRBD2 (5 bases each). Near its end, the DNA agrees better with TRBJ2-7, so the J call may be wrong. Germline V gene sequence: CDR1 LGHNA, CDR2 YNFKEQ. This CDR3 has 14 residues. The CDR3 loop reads CASSQEGLAGEQYF. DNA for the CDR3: TGTGCCAGCAGCCAAGAGGGGCTGGCGGGCGAGCAGTACTTC.

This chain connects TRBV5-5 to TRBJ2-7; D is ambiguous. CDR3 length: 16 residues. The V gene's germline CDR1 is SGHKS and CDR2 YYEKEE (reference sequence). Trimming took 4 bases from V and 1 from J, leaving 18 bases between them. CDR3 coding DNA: TGTGCCAGCAGCGAGAGTTGGACGGTGGGATCCTACGAGCAGTACTTC. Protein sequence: CASSESWTVGSYEQYF.

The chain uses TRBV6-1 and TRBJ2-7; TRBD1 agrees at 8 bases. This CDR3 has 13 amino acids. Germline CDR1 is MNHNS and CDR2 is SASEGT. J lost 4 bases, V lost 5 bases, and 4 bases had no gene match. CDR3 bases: TGTGCCAGCAGTCCCGGGACAGGTTACGAGCAGTACTTC. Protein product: CASSPGTGYEQYF.

Written as DNA, the CDR3 is TGTGCCAGCACCCCCTGGGAGTTGCGAGCGGGGGACTCCTACGAGCAGTACTTC. Translated, it gives CASTPWELRAGDSYEQYF. The chain combines TRBV7-9 with TRBJ2-7; the match to TRBD2 covers 8 bases. V lost 7 bases, J lost 0 bases, and 17 bases stayed unmatched. Germline V lookup: CDR1 SEHNR, CDR2 FQNEAQ (reference sequence). CDR3 length: 18 amino acids.

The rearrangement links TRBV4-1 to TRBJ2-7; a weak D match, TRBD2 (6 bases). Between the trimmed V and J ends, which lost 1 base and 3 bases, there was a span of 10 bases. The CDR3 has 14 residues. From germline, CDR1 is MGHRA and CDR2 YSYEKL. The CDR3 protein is CASSQGRGGYEQYF. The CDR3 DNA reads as TGCGCCAGCAGCCAAGGGAGGGGAGGCTACGAGCAGTACTTC.

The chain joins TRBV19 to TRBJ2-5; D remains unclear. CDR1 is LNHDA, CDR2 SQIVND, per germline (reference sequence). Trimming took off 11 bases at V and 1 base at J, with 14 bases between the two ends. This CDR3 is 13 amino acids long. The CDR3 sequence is CASSNSFQETQYF. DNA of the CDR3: TGTGCCTCCAGCAACTCGTTCCAAGAGACCCAGTACTTC.

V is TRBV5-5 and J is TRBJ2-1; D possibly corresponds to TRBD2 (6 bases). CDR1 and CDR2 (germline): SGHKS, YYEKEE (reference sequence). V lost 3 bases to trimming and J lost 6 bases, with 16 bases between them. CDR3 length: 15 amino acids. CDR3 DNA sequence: TGTGCCAGCAGCTGGAGGGACGGCCCCGTCAATGAGCAGTTCTTC. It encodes CASSWRDGPVNEQFF.

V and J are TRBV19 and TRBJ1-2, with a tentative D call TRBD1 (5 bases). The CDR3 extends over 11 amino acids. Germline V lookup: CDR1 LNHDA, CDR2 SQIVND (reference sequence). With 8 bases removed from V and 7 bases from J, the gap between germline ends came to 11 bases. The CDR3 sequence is CASFSGVGYTF. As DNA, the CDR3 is TGTGCCAGTTTCTCGGGGGTTGGCTACACCTTC.

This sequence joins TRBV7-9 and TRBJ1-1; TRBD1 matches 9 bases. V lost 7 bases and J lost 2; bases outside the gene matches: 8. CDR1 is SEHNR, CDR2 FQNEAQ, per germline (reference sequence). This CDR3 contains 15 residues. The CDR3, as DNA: TGTGCCAGCACCACCGGGACAGGGATTAACACTGAAGCTTTCTTT. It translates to CASTTGTGINTEAFF. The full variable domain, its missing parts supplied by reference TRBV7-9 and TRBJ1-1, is DTGVSQNPRHKITKRGQNVTFRCDPISEHNRLYWYRQTLGQGPEFLTYFQNEAQLEKSRLLSDRFSAERPKGSFSTLEIQRTEQGDSAMYLCASTTGTGINTEAFFGQGTRLTVV.

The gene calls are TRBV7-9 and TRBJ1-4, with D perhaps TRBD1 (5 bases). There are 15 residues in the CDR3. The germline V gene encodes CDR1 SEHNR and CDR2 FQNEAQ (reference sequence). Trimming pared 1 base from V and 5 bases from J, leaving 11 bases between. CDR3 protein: CASSLGGTENEKLFF. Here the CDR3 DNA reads TGTGCCAGCAGCTTAGGAGGGACGGAGAATGAAAAACTGTTTTTT. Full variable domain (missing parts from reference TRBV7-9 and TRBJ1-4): DTGVSQNPRHKITKRGQNVTFRCDPISEHNRLYWYRQTLGQGPEFLTYFQNEAQLEKSRLLSDRFSAERPKGSFSTLEIQRTEQGDSAMYLCASSLGGTENEKLFFGSGTQLSVL.

CDR3 bases: TGTGCCAGCAGCTTATTGCGGGAGGACAATGAGCAGTTCTTC. Protein product: CASSLLREDNEQFF. The rearrangement joins TRBV13 to TRBJ2-1; 8 nucleotides align to TRBD2. The junction had 2 bases not matched to a gene; V was cut back by 2 bases and J by 5 bases. CDR3 length: 14 amino acids. Germline CDR1 is PRHDT and CDR2 is FYEKMQ (reference sequence).

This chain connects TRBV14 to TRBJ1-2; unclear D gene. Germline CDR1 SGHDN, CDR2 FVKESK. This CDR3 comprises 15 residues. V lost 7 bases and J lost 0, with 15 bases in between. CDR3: CASTMGHGPNYGYTF. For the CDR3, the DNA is TGTGCCAGCACCATGGGCCACGGCCCTAACTATGGCTACACCTTC.

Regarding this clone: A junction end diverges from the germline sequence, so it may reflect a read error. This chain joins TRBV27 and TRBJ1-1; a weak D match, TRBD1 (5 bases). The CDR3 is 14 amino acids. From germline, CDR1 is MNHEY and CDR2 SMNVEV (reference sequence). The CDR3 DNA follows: TGTGCCAGCAGCTTATGGCCCCAGGGAGTTGAAGCTTTCTTT. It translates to CASSLWPQGVEAFF.

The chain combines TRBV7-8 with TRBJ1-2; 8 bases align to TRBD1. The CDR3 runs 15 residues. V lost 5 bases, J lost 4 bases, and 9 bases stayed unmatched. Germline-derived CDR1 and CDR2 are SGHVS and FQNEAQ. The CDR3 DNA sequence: TGTGCCAGCAGCGCCGGACAGGGCGGCTTCTATGGCTACACCTTC. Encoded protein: CASSAGQGGFYGYTF.

CDR3 bases: TGTGCCAGCAGTTACCATGAAAAAATAGAAGCTTTCTTT. Its translation: CASSYHEKIEAFF. The chain carries TRBV6-5 and TRBJ1-1; the D is unclear. V lost 2 bases and J 8 bases, leaving 12 bases between the germline ends. CDR1 is MNHEY, CDR2 SVGAGI, per germline. The CDR3 loop spans 13 amino acids.

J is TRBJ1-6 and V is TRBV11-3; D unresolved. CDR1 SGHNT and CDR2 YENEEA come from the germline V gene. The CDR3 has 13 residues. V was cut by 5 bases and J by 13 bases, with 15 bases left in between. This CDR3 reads CASSLKGGMPLHF. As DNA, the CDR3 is TGTGCCAGCAGCCTAAAAGGAGGGATGCCCCTCCACTTT.

CDR3 sequence reads: CASSSGGGDTQYF. The CDR3 DNA is TGTGCCAGCAGCTCAGGGGGCGGGGATACGCAGTATTTT. This chain joins TRBV7-9 and TRBJ2-3; 8 positions agree with TRBD1. This CDR3 contains 13 residues. J lost 6 bases, V lost 4 bases, and 3 bases had no gene match. Germline CDR1 is SEHNR and CDR2 is FQNEAQ (reference sequence).

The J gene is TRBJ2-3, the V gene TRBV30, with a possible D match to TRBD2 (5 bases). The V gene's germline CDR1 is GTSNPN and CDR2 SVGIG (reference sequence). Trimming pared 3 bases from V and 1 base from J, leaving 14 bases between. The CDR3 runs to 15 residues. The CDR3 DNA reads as TGTGCCTGGAGCGGACTTCTCCTCGGCACAGATACGCAGTATTTT. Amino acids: CAWSGLLLGTDTQYF.

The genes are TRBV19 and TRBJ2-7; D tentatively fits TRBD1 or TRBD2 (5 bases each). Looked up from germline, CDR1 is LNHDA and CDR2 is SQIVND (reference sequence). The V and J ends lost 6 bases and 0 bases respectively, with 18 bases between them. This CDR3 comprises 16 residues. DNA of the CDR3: TGTGCCAGTAGCCCTTCTAGGGGAGCGGACTCCTACGAGCAGTACTTC. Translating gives CASSPSRGADSYEQYF.